This TCR beta chain appears in the sequencing data of a study of beta chain features in type 1 diabetes. Across the whole study: On cell yields, gender and age, patients and healthy donors were similar.

A few counts support this clone. Its antigen is not known. General observations from the study: The similarity of naive, central memory and Treg TCRB repertoires appeared greater among patients than among healthy donors. In every one of the four CD4+ subsets, TCRB CDR3s were moderately but significantly shorter in Type 1 diabetes patients.

V was cut by 6 bases and J by 1 base, with 9 bases left in between. Germline lookup yields CDR1 LGHNT and CDR2 FRNRAP. This CDR3 has 13 amino acids. Expressed TCRB transcripts were sequenced after all isolated RNA was converted to cDNA. The repertoire was sequenced with immunoSEQ multiplex PCR; TCRdb's copy has only in-frame clones and lacks some. Of roughly 300,000 clones listed, around an eighth are singletons. Sorting with CD45RO/CCR7/CD25/CD127/CD95/CD27 yielded naive, central memory, regulatory and stem-like memory CD4+ cells. Purity exceeding 98% was reached by all sorted populations. This receptor was identified in a man aged 30 to 45 with type 1 diabetes. Sequenced sample: naive CD4+ T cells from blood. The chain carries TRBV12-5 and TRBJ1-1; maybe TRBD1 (6 bases). The CDR3 is CASGSDRNTEAFF. Written as DNA, the CDR3 is TGTGCTAGTGGCTCGGACAGGAACACTGAAGCTTTCTTT.